What follows describes a single T cell receptor (beta chain). The antigen remains unidentified. Reverse transcription of roughly 0.5 to 1 ug RNA was performed with random hexamers. Multiplex PCR with immunoSEQ amplified the TCR beta CDR3 across 54 Vbeta and 13 Jbeta. MiXCR, applied by TCRdb to the immunoSEQ multiplex PCR reads, yields one record per CDR3 protein. The sample comprises some 300,000 distinct CDR3 sequences, about 88% of which are singletons, and around 0.11% rests with the top ten. This sample was included in a study of CD8 T cells in Susac syndrome. TCR beta sequences were obtained from blood CD8+ and CD4+ T cells. The patients serving as multiple sclerosis controls were treatment-naive. They had stable or active relapsing-remitting disease and fulfilled revised McDonald criteria. Whole-study results and caveats: In its TCR sequencing and HLA analysis, the study acknowledged that the number of individuals was relatively small.

This CDR3 has 15 residues. Trimming removed 0 bases from V and 8 bases from J, with 16 bases in between. J is TRBJ1-2 and V is TRBV12-3 or TRBV12-4; perhaps TRBD1 as D (5 bases). The TCR was taken from a human donor with multiple sclerosis. Sequenced material: CD8+ T cells from PBMCs. The CDR3 is CASSLAADGAAGYTF. The CDR3 region has the DNA TGTGCCAGCAGTTTAGCGGCAGACGGGGCCGCGGGCTACACCTTC.